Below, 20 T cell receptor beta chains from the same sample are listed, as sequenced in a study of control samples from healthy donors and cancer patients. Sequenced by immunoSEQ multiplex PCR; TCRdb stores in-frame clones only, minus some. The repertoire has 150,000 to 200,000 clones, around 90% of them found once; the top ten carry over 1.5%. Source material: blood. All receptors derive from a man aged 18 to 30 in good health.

The CDR3 coding sequence is TGCGCCAGCAGCCGAGACAGTTCCCAAGAGACCCAGTACTTC. Translation gives CASSRDSSQETQYF. The chain combines TRBV5-1 with TRBJ2-5; possibly TRBD1 for D (5 bases). CDR3 length: 14 residues. V was pared by 4 bases and J by 1 base, with 11 bases between. CDR1 is SGHRS and CDR2 is YFSETQ in the germline V gene.

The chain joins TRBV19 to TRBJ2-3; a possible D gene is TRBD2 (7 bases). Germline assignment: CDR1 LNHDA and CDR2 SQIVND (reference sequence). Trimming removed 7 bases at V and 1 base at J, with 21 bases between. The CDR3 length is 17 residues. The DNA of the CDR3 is TGTGCCAGTACCGATACATCTGGGGGGGCGGGCACAGATACGCAGTATTTT. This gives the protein CASTDTSGGAGTDTQYF.

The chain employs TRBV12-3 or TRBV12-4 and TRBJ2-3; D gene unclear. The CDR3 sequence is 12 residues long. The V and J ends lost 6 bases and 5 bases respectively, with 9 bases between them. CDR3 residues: CASSLQRDTQYF. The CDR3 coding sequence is TGTGCCAGCAGCCTACAGCGAGATACGCAGTATTTT.

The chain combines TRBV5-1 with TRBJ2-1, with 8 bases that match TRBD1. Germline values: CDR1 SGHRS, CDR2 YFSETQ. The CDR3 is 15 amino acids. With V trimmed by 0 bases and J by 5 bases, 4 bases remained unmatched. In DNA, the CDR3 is TGCGCCAGCAGCTTGGTCCCGACAGGGGACAATGAGCAGTTCTTC. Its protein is CASSLVPTGDNEQFF.

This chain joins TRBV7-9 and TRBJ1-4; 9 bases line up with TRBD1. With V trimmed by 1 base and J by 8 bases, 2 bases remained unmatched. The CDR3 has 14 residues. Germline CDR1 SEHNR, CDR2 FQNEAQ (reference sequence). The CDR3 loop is CASSLGQGEEKLFF. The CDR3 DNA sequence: TGTGCCAGCAGCTTAGGACAGGGGGAAGAAAAACTGTTTTTT.

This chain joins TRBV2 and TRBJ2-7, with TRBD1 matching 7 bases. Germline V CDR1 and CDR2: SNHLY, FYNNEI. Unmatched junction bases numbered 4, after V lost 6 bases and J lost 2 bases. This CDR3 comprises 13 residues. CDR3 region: CASRKTGTYEQYF. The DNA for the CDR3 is TGTGCCAGCAGGAAGACAGGGACCTACGAGCAGTACTTC.

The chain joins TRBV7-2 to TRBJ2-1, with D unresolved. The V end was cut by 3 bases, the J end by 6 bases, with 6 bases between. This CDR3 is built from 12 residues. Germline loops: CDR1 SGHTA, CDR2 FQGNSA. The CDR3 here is CASSFGVNEQFF. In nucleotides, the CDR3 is TGTGCCAGCAGCTTCGGCGTCAATGAGCAGTTCTTC.

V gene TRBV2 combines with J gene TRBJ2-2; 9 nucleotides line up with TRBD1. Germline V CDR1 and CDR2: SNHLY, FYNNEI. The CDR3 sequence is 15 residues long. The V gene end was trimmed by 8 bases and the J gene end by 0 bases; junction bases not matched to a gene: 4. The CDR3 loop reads CASLRDRANTGELFF. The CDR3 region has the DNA TGTGCCAGCCTACGGGACAGGGCGAACACCGGGGAGCTGTTTTTT.

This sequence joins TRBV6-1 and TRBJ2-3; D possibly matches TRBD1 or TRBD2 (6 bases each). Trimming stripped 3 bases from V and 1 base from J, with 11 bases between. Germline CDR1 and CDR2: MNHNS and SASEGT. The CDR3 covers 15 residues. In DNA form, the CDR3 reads TGTGCCAGCAGTGAGTCAGGGGAGGGCACAGATACGCAGTATTTT. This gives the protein CASSESGEGTDTQYF.

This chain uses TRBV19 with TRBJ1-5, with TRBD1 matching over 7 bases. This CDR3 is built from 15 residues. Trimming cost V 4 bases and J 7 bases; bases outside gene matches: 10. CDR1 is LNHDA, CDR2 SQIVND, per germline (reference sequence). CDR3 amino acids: CASSKDRNNAQPQHF. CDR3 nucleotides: TGTGCCAGTAGTAAGGACAGGAACAATGCACAGCCCCAGCATTTT.

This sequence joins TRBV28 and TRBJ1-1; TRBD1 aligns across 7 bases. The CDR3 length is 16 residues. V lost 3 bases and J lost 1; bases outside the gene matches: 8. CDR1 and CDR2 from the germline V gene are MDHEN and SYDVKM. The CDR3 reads CASSFTGAMRNTEAFF. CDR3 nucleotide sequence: TGTGCCAGCAGTTTCACAGGGGCTATGCGGAACACTGAAGCTTTCTTT.

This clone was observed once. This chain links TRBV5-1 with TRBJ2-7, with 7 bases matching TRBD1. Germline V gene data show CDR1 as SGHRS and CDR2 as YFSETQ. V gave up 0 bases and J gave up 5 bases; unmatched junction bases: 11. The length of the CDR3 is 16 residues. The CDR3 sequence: CASSLGGGERSDEQYF. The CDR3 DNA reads TGCGCCAGCAGCTTGGGAGGGGGCGAACGGTCGGACGAGCAGTACTTC.

CDR3 loop: CASSLGLVSGGIEQFF. Written as DNA, the CDR3 is TGCGCCAGCAGCTTGGGGCTCGTGTCCGGGGGAATTGAGCAGTTCTTC. The chain joins TRBV5-1 to TRBJ2-1; perhaps TRBD2 as D (6 bases). Germline V lookup: CDR1 SGHRS, CDR2 YFSETQ. V lost 0 bases to trimming and J lost 9 bases, with 19 bases between them. The CDR3 length is 16 residues. The entire variable domain, with the rest obtained from reference TRBV5-1 and TRBJ2-1, is as follows: KAGVTQTPRYLIKTRGQQVTLSCSPISGHRSVSWYQQTPGQGLQFLFEYFSETQRNKGNFPGRFSGRQFSNSRSEMNVSTLELGDSALYLCASSLGLVSGGIEQFFGPGTRLTVL.

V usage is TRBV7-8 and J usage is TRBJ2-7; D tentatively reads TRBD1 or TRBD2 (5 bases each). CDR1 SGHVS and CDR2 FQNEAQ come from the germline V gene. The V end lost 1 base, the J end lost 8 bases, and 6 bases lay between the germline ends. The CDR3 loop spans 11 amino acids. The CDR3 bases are TGTGCCAGCAGCTTAGGGGGACAGCAGTACTTC. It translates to CASSLGGQQYF.

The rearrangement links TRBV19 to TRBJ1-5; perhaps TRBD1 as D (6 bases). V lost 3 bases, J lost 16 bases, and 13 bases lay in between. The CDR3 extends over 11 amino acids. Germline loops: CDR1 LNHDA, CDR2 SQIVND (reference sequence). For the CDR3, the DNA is TGTGCCAGTAGTATCGGGGGGGCACGACATTTT. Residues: CASSIGGARHF.

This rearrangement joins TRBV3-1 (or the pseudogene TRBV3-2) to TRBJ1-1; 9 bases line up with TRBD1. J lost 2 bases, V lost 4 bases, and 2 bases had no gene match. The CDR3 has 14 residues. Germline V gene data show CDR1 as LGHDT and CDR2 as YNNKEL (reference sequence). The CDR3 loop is CASSLDRGNTEAFF. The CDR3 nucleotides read TGTGCCAGCAGCCTGGACAGGGGTAACACTGAAGCTTTCTTT.

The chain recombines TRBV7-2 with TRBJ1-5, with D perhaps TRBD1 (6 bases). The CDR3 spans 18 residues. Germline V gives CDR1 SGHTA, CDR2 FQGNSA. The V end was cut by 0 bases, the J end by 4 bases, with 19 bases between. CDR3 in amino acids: CASSLAPFGGGQNQPQHF. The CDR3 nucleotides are TGTGCCAGCAGCTTAGCGCCTTTCGGGGGGGGGCAAAATCAGCCCCAGCATTTT.

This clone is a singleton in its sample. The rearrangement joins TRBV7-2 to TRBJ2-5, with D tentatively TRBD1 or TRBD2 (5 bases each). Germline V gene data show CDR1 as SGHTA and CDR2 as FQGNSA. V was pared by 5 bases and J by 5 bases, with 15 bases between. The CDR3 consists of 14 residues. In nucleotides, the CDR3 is TGTGCCAGCAGCGCCAGACGGGGCGTTGAGACCCAGTACTTC. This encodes CASSARRGVETQYF.

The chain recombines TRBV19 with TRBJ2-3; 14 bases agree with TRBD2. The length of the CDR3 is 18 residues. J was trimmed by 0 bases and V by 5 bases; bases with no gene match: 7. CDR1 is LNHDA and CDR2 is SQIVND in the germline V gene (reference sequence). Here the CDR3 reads CASSGGLAGAPSTDTQYF. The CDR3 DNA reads TGTGCCAGTAGTGGGGGACTAGCGGGGGCTCCTAGCACAGATACGCAGTATTTT.

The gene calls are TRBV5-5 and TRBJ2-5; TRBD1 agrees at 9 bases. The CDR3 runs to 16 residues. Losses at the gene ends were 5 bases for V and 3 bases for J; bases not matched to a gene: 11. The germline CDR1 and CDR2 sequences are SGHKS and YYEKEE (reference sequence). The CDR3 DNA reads TGTGCCAGCAGTCCTAGATCCGGGACAGGGAAAGAGACCCAGTACTTC. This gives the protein CASSPRSGTGKETQYF.